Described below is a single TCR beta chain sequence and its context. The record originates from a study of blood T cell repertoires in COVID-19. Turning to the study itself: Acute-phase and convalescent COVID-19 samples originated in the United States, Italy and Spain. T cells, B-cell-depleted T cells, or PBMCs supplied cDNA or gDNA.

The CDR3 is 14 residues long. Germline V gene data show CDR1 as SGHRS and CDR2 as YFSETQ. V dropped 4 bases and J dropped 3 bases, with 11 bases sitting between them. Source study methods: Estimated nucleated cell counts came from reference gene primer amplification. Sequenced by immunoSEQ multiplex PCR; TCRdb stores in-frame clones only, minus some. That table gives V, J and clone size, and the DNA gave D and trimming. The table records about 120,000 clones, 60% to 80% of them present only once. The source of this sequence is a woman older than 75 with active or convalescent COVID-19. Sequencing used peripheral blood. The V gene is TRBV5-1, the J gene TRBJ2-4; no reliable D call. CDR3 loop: CASSPPLGKNIQYF. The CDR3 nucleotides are TGCGCCAGCAGCCCCCCCCTCGGCAAAAACATTCAGTACTTC.